The 15 T cell receptor beta chains below come from one sample, sequenced in a study of blood T cell repertoires in COVID-19. Libraries were prepared by immunoSEQ multiplex PCR; TCRdb keeps only in-frame clonotypes and omits some of them. The sample lists over 55,000 clones; around 85% were seen once. The sequenced sample was peripheral blood. All receptors come from a man between 50 and 59 years old with acute or convalescent COVID-19.

V and J are TRBV19 and TRBJ1-3; 7 positions agree with TRBD1. The germline gives CDR1 LNHDA, CDR2 SQIVND (reference sequence). V lost 6 bases, J lost 2 bases, and 7 bases stayed unmatched. The CDR3 is 15 amino acids. This CDR3 is CASSHPGTAGNTIYF. The CDR3 coding sequence is TGTGCCAGTAGCCACCCGGGGACAGCTGGAAACACCATATATTTT.

This CDR3 is CASSLMTSGNNEQFF. Here the CDR3 DNA reads TGCGCCAGCAGCTTGATGACTAGCGGAAACAATGAGCAGTTCTTC. The chain has TRBV5-1 and TRBJ2-1; 9 bases are shared with TRBD2. CDR1 is SGHRS and CDR2 is YFSETQ in the germline V gene. V lost 1 base and J lost 5; bases outside the gene matches: 4. The CDR3 sequence is 15 residues long.

The chain uses TRBV5-4 and TRBJ2-3; D is possibly TRBD1 (5 bases). The CDR3 is 14 residues long. In germline, CDR1 is SGHNT, CDR2 YYREEE (reference sequence). Deletions cut 1 base from V and 0 bases from J, with 6 bases between. The chain's CDR3 is CASSLPGSTDTQYF. CDR3 DNA: TGTGCCAGCAGCTTGCCAGGGAGCACAGATACGCAGTATTTT.

The gene calls are TRBV4-2 and TRBJ2-4; TRBD2 aligns across 8 bases. The J segment lost 10 bases and the V segment lost 1 base, leaving 9 bases of the junction unmatched. Germline V CDR1 and CDR2: LGHNA, YNFKEQ. The CDR3 spans 15 residues. CDR3 nucleotides: TGTGCCAGCAGCCAAGTCGGTAGCGGGGTGGAAATTCAGTACTTC. Its protein product is CASSQVGSGVEIQYF.

The rearrangement links TRBV5-1 to TRBJ2-7, with D possibly TRBD1 on 6 matching bases. V lost 0 bases and J 4 bases, leaving 8 bases between the germline ends. The CDR3 has 13 amino acids. Germline V gives CDR1 SGHRS, CDR2 YFSETQ. The CDR3 is CASSLAGVYEQYF. The CDR3 nucleotides read TGCGCCAGCAGCTTGGCAGGGGTGTACGAGCAGTACTTC.

This chain links TRBV30 with TRBJ1-2; maybe TRBD1 (5 bases). This CDR3 contains 12 residues. V was pared by 4 bases and J by 2 bases, with 8 bases between. CDR1 and CDR2 (germline): GTSNPN, SVGIG (reference sequence). The CDR3 here is CAWNHRNYGYTF. The DNA for the CDR3 is TGTGCCTGGAACCACAGGAACTATGGCTACACCTTC.

This sequence joins TRBV7-3 and TRBJ1-5; 10 positions match TRBD1. The ends lost 5 bases at V and 5 bases at J; junction bases unmatched: 3. The CDR3 has 14 amino acids. Germline CDR1 SGHTA, CDR2 FQGTGA. The CDR3 reads CASSQDRGDQPQHF. Written as DNA, the CDR3 is TGTGCCAGCAGCCAGGACAGGGGGGATCAGCCCCAGCATTTT.

This clone was observed a few times. V gene TRBV27 combines with J gene TRBJ1-1; TRBD1 might be the D (5 bases). The germline CDR1 and CDR2 sequences are MNHEY and SMNVEV (reference sequence). The length of the CDR3 is 15 residues. Trimming removed 0 bases at V and 5 bases at J, with 13 bases between. The DNA of the CDR3 is TGTGCCAGCAGTTTATCTGGTCAGGGAAAAACTGAAGCTTTCTTT. Amino acid sequence: CASSLSGQGKTEAFF.

The chain joins TRBV29-1 to TRBJ1-4; 7 bases align to TRBD1. The CDR3 is 12 amino acids. V dropped 4 bases and J dropped 6; count of bases not matched to a gene: 2. The germline gives CDR1 SQVTM, CDR2 ANQGSEA. The CDR3 here is CSVATGHEKLFF. In DNA form, the CDR3 reads TGCAGCGTTGCGACAGGGCATGAAAAACTGTTTTTT.

The V and J genes are TRBV21-1 and TRBJ1-1. TRBV21-1 is recorded as a pseudogene. CDR3 size: 13 residues. CDR3 sequence reads: CASQRPGVGEAFF. The CDR3 DNA follows: TGTGCCAGCCAACGGCCGGGGGTTGGTGAAGCTTTCTTT.

The rearrangement links TRBV3-1 (or the pseudogene TRBV3-2) to TRBJ1-4, with 8 nucleotides matching TRBD1. Germline-derived CDR1 and CDR2 are LGHDT and YNNKEL (reference sequence). After removal of 3 bases from V and 2 bases from J, the junction contained 14 bases not matched to a gene. The CDR3 is made up of 19 amino acids. In DNA form, the CDR3 reads TGTGCCAGCAGCCACGGACAGGGTCTGTCCTTTGTCACTAATGAAAAACTGTTTTTT. It codes for CASSHGQGLSFVTNEKLFF.

This clone was counted only a few times. The CDR3 DNA sequence: TGTGCCTGGAGTGTAACGGAGGCAGCTGGCTACACCTTC. It codes for CAWSVTEAAGYTF. The chain uses TRBV30 and TRBJ1-2; no clear D gene. The CDR3 runs 13 residues. The V gene's germline CDR1 is GTSNPN and CDR2 SVGIG (reference sequence). Deletions cut 0 bases from V and 7 bases from J, with 12 bases between.

The chain couples TRBV9 to TRBJ2-5; D not resolved. Germline CDR1 reads SGDLS; CDR2 reads YYNGEE. The CDR3 has 12 residues. V was trimmed by 4 bases and J by 5 bases, leaving 9 bases between them. Here the CDR3 reads CASSTIGETQYF. Here the CDR3 DNA reads TGTGCCAGCAGCACTATTGGGGAGACCCAGTACTTC.

The rearrangement joins TRBV7-5 to TRBJ1-2; the table's TRBD1 call for D was not verified on the DNA. TRBV7-5 is termed a pseudogene. This CDR3 is 15 amino acids long. CDR3 nucleotides: TGTGTCAGAAGCTTAGGGGGGCAAAGAGGCTATGGCTACACCTTC. Its translation is CVRSLGGQRGYGYTF.

With respect to this clone: One junction end disagrees with the germline gene, perhaps due to a read error. The V gene is TRBV25-1, the J gene TRBJ2-1; D is possibly TRBD1 (5 bases). Germline V lookup: CDR1 MGHDK, CDR2 SYGVNS. There are 15 residues in the CDR3. The CDR3 here is CASGEKGMVRNEQFF. DNA for the CDR3: TGTGCCAGCGGTGAGAAGGGGATGGTAAGAAATGAGCAGTTCTTC.